Following are 25 T cell receptor beta chains from one sample sequenced in a study of Ad26.COV2.S vaccination and SARS-CoV-2 variants. The sample's treatment: about 20 received Ad26.COV2.S at low or high dose, single or two shots; roughly 5 received placebo; per-sample allocation not given. The samples date from day 63 after the first vaccine or placebo injection. The protocol was immunoSEQ multiplex PCR, while the TCRdb copy is restricted to in-frame clones and leaves out a portion. This sample has under 550,000 clones; over 75% occur once, and the top ten carry about 3.6%. The material sequenced was peripheral blood, taken in a trial of Ad26.COV2.S vaccine versus placebo. Receptors originate from a person between 18 and 59 years old who received the Ad26.COV2.S COVID-19 vaccine or a placebo.

V gene TRBV27 combines with J gene TRBJ1-5; no clear D gene. This CDR3 spans 15 amino acids. V lost 1 base, J lost 9 bases, and 16 bases lay in between. CDR1 is MNHEY and CDR2 is SMNVEV in the germline V gene (reference sequence). The CDR3 here is CASSLFHPRNGPQHF. CDR3 bases: TGTGCCAGCAGTTTATTCCATCCCAGGAATGGGCCCCAGCATTTT.

V and J are TRBV14 and TRBJ1-4, with a tentative D call TRBD1 (5 bases). This CDR3 spans 14 amino acids. V lost 5 bases to trimming and J lost 5 bases, with 12 bases between them. Germline values: CDR1 SGHDN, CDR2 FVKESK. The chain's CDR3 is CASSSGTVNEKLFF. The DNA for the CDR3 is TGTGCCAGCAGCTCCGGGACGGTAAATGAAAAACTGTTTTTT.

CDR3 DNA sequence: TGTGCCAGTAGTTGGACAGGGGTTATGGGCAATCAGCCCCAGCATTTT. This encodes CASSWTGVMGNQPQHF. The rearrangement uses TRBV19 and TRBJ1-5; 9 bases agree with TRBD1. With V trimmed by 5 bases and J by 2 bases, 7 bases remained unmatched. The CDR3 is 16 amino acids. The V gene's germline CDR1 is LNHDA and CDR2 SQIVND (reference sequence). Full variable domain (remainder filled in from reference TRBV19 and TRBJ1-5): DGGITQSPKYLFRKEGQNVTLSCEQNLNHDAMYWYRQDPGQGLRLIYYSQIVNDFQKGDIAEGYSVSREKKESFPLTVTSAQKNPTAFYLCASSWTGVMGNQPQHFGDGTRLSIL.

This clone was found a few times. The V gene is TRBV9, the J gene TRBJ1-6; D call uncertain. Trimming removed 0 bases from V and 7 bases from J, with 2 bases in between. This CDR3 contains 12 residues. Germline loops: CDR1 SGDLS, CDR2 YYNGEE. The CDR3 DNA is TGTGCCAGCAGCGTAGAGAATTCACCCCTCCACTTT. It translates to CASSVENSPLHF.

The rearrangement links TRBV5-1 to TRBJ2-5; 11 nucleotides agree with TRBD2. The CDR3 is 18 residues long. J lost 0 bases, V lost 4 bases, and 11 bases had no gene match. Looked up from germline, CDR1 is SGHRS and CDR2 is YFSETQ. Written as DNA, the CDR3 is TGCGCCAGCAGCCCCTTAACTAGCGGGGGCCCATACCAAGAGACCCAGTACTTC. It is translated as CASSPLTSGGPYQETQYF.

J is TRBJ1-2 and V is TRBV18, with a possible D match to TRBD1 (5 bases). The CDR3 length is 15 residues. The germline V and J ends were trimmed by 2 bases and 0 bases, with 10 bases remaining between them. The germline V gene has CDR1 KGHSH and CDR2 LQKENI. CDR3 nucleotides: TGTGCCAGCTCACCATCAGGGTTTTCTAACTATGGCTACACCTTC. Translated: CASSPSGFSNYGYTF. Complete variable domain (other parts from reference TRBV18 and TRBJ1-2): NAGVMQNPRHLVRRRGQEARLRCSPMKGHSHVYWYRQLPEEGLKFMVYLQKENIIDESGMPKERFSAEFPKEGPSILRIQQVVRGDSAAYFCASSPSGFSNYGYTFGSGTRLTVV.

This sequence joins TRBV6-5 and TRBJ2-3; the D gene could be TRBD1 or TRBD2 (5 bases each). From germline, CDR1 is MNHEY and CDR2 SVGAGI. The CDR3 has 14 amino acids. V lost 6 bases and J 2 bases, leaving 12 bases between the germline ends. CDR3 region: CASSVGRTTDTQYF. The CDR3 DNA reads as TGTGCCAGCAGCGTGGGACGGACCACAGATACGCAGTATTTT.

The J gene is TRBJ2-5, the V gene TRBV12-3 or TRBV12-4, with a weak D call TRBD2 (5 bases). The CDR3 is 13 amino acids. V lost 4 bases to trimming and J lost 5 bases, with 11 bases between them. This chain's CDR3 is CASSSSGKETQYF. In DNA, the CDR3 is TGTGCCAGCAGTTCCTCGGGGAAGGAGACCCAGTACTTC.

The rearrangement joins TRBV15 to TRBJ1-2; the D gene is possibly TRBD1 (5 bases). CDR3 size: 16 residues. Germline V lookup: CDR1 LNHNV, CDR2 YYDKDF (reference sequence). The V gene lost 3 bases and the J gene lost 2 bases, with 16 bases spanning the gap. CDR3 coding DNA: TGTGCCACCAGCAGGAGACGGGGGAGTCAAAACTATGGCTACACCTTC. It codes for CATSRRRGSQNYGYTF.

The V and J genes are TRBV7-2 and TRBJ2-1, with D tentatively TRBD2 (5 bases). From germline, CDR1 is SGHTA and CDR2 FQGNSA. V lost 3 bases to trimming and J lost 8 bases, with 11 bases between them. This CDR3 contains 13 residues. CDR3 DNA: TGTGCCAGCAGCTTGGGCGGGTTCGATGAGCAGTTCTTC. Its translation: CASSLGGFDEQFF.

This chain uses TRBV6-5 with TRBJ2-2; D unclear. This CDR3 region has 16 residues. The germline V gene encodes CDR1 MNHEY and CDR2 SVGAGI. The V end was cut by 0 bases, the J end by 0 bases, with 8 bases between. CDR3 nucleotide sequence: TGTGCCAGCAGTTACTCTAGACTGTCGAACACCGGGGAGCTGTTTTTT. Translated, it gives CASSYSRLSNTGELFF.

About this clone itself: An end of the junction differs from the germline gene, which may be a read error. The gene calls are TRBV27 and TRBJ2-7, with TRBD2 as a possible D gene (5 bases). CDR3 length equals 13 residues. Germline CDR1 and CDR2: MNHEY and SMNVEV (reference sequence). The chain's CDR3 is CASSFQLGDRQCF. The CDR3 coding sequence is TGTGCCAGCAGTTTTCAGTTGGGAGACCGACAATGCTTC.

The rearrangement joins TRBV24-1 to TRBJ2-6, with 8 bases that match TRBD1. CDR1 is KGHDR, CDR2 SFDVKD, per germline. Unmatched junction bases numbered 7, after V lost 3 bases and J lost 1 base. This CDR3 region has 18 residues. The CDR3 coding sequence is TGTGCCACCAGTGATGCCGGGACAGGCCAATCTGGGGCCAACGTCCTGACTTTC. Residues: CATSDAGTGQSGANVLTF.

This chain links TRBV29-1 with TRBJ2-5; no clear D. V was pared by 2 bases and J by 1 base, with 14 bases between. The length of the CDR3 is 15 residues. Germline V gives CDR1 SQVTM, CDR2 ANQGSEA. The DNA of the CDR3 is TGCAGCGTTGAACCGGCTCGCCGGATCCAAGAGACCCAGTACTTC. Translating it yields CSVEPARRIQETQYF.

CDR3 protein: CASSSVGYGTEAFF. CDR3 coding DNA: TGTGCCAGCAGCTCGGTGGGGTACGGCACTGAAGCTTTCTTT. The chain combines TRBV5-6 with TRBJ1-1; D unclear. CDR3 length equals 14 residues. V was shortened by 3 bases and J by 4 bases, with 13 bases between the two germline ends. Germline CDR1 and CDR2: SGHDT and YYEEEE.

This chain uses TRBV9 with TRBJ1-4, with D unclear. The V gene's germline CDR1 is SGDLS and CDR2 YYNGEE. V was shortened by 0 bases and J by 0 bases, with 9 bases between the two germline ends. The CDR3 has 16 residues. The CDR3 loop reads CASSVGSIATNEKLFF. The CDR3 DNA is TGTGCCAGCAGCGTAGGCAGTATTGCAACTAATGAAAAACTGTTTTTT.

The V call is TRBV7-3, the J call TRBJ2-3; 9 positions agree with TRBD1. The CDR3 length is 16 residues. CDR1 is SGHTA and CDR2 is FQGTGA in the germline V gene. The trim removed 4 bases at V and 1 base at J, leaving 6 bases unmatched. The CDR3 loop is CASSSDRGVRTDTQYF. As DNA, the CDR3 is TGTGCCAGCAGCTCGGACAGGGGAGTTCGCACAGATACGCAGTATTTT.

This chain connects TRBV6-5 to TRBJ2-2; no clear D gene. This CDR3 contains 14 residues. Trimming removed 2 bases from V and 4 bases from J, with 8 bases in between. Germline lookup yields CDR1 MNHEY and CDR2 SVGAGI. In nucleotides, the CDR3 is TGTGCCAGCAGTTACACCAGCTCCACCGGGGAGCTGTTTTTT. Translation gives CASSYTSSTGELFF.

V gene TRBV2 combines with J gene TRBJ2-1; 7 bases map to TRBD1. Germline CDR1 is SNHLY and CDR2 is FYNNEI. CDR3 size: 16 residues. The J segment lost 4 bases and the V segment lost 6 bases, leaving 12 bases of the junction unmatched. The CDR3 here is CASSQRTGSWYNEQFF. The CDR3 region has the DNA TGTGCCAGCAGCCAGCGGACAGGATCTTGGTACAATGAGCAGTTCTTC.

This clone was detected only a few times. This chain connects TRBV19 to TRBJ1-5; D unresolved. The CDR3 contains 12 residues. Between the trimmed V and J ends, which lost 7 bases and 2 bases, there was a span of 6 bases. The germline CDR1 and CDR2 sequences are LNHDA and SQIVND (reference sequence). CDR3 in DNA: TGTGCCAGTATGTCGGGCAATCAGCCCCAGCATTTT. Its protein product is CASMSGNQPQHF.

In DNA, the CDR3 is TGTGCCAGCTCACCAGGAGAAGGTCAGCCCCAGCATTTT. Translation gives CASSPGEGQPQHF. This chain links TRBV18 with TRBJ1-5, with D uncertain. Germline CDR1 reads KGHSH; CDR2 reads LQKENI. The CDR3 sequence is 13 residues long. Trimming removed 2 bases at V and 6 bases at J, with 8 bases between.

A few counts support this clone. The chain is built from TRBV10-1 and TRBJ1-1, with TRBD1 matching 8 bases. J was trimmed by 4 bases and V by 9 bases; bases with no gene match: 7. Germline values: CDR1 WNHNN, CDR2 SYGVQD (reference sequence). The CDR3 is 13 amino acids. This CDR3 reads CARTTGGPTEAFF. CDR3 nucleotides: TGCGCCAGGACTACAGGGGGGCCCACTGAAGCTTTCTTT.

The chain combines TRBV7-8 with TRBJ2-3; tentatively, D is TRBD1 or TRBD2 (5 bases each). Germline CDR1 SGHVS, CDR2 FQNEAQ. Trimming took 5 bases from V and 1 from J, leaving 13 bases between them. The CDR3 length is 15 residues. DNA of the CDR3: TGTGCCAGCAGCCGGGGACCGCTACGCACAGATACGCAGTATTTT. Protein: CASSRGPLRTDTQYF.

For the CDR3, the DNA is TGTGCCAGCACCAGACAAAGGGAACCTGGAAACACCATATATTTT. Protein sequence: CASTRQREPGNTIYF. This sequence joins TRBV3-1 (or the pseudogene TRBV3-2) and TRBJ1-3; D call uncertain. Germline CDR1 reads LGHDT; CDR2 reads YNNKEL (reference sequence). Trimming pared 7 bases from V and 2 bases from J, leaving 15 bases between. This CDR3 is 15 amino acids long.

The J gene is TRBJ1-4, the V gene TRBV29-1; 8 bases line up with TRBD1. Germline values: CDR1 SQVTM, CDR2 ANQGSEA. The CDR3 consists of 13 residues. V was clipped by 4 bases and J by 7 bases; unmatched bases: 5. The CDR3 loop reads CSVGRGRSEKLFF. CDR3 DNA sequence: TGCAGCGTTGGCAGGGGGCGAAGTGAAAAACTGTTTTTT.